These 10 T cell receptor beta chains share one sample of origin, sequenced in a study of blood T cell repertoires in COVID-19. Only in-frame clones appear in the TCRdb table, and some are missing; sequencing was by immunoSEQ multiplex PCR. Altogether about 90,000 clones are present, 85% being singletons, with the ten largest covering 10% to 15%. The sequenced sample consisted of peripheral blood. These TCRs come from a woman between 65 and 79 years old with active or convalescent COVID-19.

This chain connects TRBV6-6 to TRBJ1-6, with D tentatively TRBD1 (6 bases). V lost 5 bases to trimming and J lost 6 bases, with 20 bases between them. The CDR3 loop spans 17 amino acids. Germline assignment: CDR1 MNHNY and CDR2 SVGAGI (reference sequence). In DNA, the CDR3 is TGTGCCAGCAGTCTCTTAGCCTTCAGGGGATCTAATTCACCCCTCCACTTT. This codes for CASSLLAFRGSNSPLHF.

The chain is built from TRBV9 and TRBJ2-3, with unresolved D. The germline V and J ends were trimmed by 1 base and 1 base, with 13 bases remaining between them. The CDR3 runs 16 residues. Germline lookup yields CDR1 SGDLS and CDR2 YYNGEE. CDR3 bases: TGTGCCAGCAGCGTATTATCAGGCACACGCACAGATACGCAGTATTTT. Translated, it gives CASSVLSGTRTDTQYF.

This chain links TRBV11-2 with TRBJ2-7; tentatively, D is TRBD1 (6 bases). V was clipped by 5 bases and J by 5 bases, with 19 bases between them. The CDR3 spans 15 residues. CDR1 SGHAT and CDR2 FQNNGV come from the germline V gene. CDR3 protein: CASSLVSSGVHEQYF. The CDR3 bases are TGTGCCAGCAGCCTAGTTAGTTCAGGGGTACACGAGCAGTACTTC.

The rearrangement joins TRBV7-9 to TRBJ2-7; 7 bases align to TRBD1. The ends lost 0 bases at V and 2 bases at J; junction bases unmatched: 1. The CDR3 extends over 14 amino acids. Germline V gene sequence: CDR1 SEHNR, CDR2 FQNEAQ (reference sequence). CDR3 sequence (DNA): TGTGCCAGCAGCTTAGCAGGGGGCCCCTACGAGCAGTACTTC. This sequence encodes CASSLAGGPYEQYF. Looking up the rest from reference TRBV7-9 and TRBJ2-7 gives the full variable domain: DTGVSQNPRHKITKRGQNVTFRCDPISEHNRLYWYRQTLGQGPEFLTYFQNEAQLEKSRLLSDRFSAERPKGSFSTLEIQRTEQGDSAMYLCASSLAGGPYEQYFGPGTRLTVT.

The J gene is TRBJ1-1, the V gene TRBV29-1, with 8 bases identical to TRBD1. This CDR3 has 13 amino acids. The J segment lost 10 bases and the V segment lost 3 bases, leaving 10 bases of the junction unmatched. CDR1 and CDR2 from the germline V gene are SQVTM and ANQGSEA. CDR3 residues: CSVEIERQGRAFF. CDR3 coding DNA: TGCAGCGTTGAGATCGAAAGACAGGGGCGAGCTTTCTTT.

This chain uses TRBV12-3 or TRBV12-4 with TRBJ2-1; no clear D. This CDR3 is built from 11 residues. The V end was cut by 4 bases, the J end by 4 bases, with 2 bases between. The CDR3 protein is CASSSYNEQFF. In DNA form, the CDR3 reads TGTGCCAGCAGTTCATACAATGAGCAGTTCTTC.

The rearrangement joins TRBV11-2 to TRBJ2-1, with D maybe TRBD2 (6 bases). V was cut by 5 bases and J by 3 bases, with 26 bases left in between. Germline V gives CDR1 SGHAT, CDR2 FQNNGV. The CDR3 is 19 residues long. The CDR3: CASSPAGSSPRFFYNEQFF. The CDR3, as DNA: TGTGCCAGCAGCCCGGCGGGGTCATCGCCCCGATTTTTCTACAATGAGCAGTTCTTC.

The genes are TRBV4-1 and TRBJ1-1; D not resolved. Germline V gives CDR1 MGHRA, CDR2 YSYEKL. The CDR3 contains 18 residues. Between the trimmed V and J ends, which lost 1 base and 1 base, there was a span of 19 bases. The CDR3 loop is CASSQAGGLGLRNTEAFF. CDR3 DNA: TGCGCCAGCAGCCAAGCAGGAGGGTTAGGACTCAGGAACACTGAAGCTTTCTTT.

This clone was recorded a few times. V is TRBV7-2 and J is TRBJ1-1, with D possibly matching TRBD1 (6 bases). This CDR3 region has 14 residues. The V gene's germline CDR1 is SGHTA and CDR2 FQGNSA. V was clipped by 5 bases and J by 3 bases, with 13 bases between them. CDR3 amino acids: CASSRTGLDTEAFF. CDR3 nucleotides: TGTGCCAGCAGCCGTACAGGGCTCGACACTGAAGCTTTCTTT.

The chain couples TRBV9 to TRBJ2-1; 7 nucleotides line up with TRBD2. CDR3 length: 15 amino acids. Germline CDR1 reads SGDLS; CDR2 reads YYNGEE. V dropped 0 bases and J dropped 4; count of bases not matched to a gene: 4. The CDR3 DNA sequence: TGTGCCAGCAGCGTAGGCGGGGGAGGTTACAATGAGCAGTTCTTC. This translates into CASSVGGGGYNEQFF.